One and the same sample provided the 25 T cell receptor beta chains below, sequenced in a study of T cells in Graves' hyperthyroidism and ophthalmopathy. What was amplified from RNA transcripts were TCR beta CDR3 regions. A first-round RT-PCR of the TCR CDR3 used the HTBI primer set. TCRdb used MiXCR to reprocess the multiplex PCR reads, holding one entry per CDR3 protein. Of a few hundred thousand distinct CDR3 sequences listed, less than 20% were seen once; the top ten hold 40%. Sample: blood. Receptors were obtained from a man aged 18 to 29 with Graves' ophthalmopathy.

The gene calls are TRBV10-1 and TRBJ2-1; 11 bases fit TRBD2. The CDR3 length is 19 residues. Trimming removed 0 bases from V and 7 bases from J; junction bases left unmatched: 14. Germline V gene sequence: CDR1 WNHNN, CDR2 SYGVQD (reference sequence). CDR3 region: CASSESSSRIPSGGNEQFF. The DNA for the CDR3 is TGCGCCAGCAGTGAGTCCTCATCTCGTATCCCTAGCGGGGGGAATGAGCAGTTCTTC.

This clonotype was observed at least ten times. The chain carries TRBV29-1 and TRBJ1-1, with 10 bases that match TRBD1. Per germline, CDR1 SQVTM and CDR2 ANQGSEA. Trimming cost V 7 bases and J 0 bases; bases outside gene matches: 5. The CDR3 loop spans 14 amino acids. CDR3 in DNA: TGCAGCGGGACAGGGGGATTCATGAACACTGAAGCTTTCTTT. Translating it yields CSGTGGFMNTEAFF.

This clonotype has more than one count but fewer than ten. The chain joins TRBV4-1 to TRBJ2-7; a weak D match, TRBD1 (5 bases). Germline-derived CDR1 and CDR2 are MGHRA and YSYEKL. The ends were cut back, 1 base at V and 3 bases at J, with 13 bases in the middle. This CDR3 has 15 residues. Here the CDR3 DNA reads TGCGCCAGCAGCCAAGGGGCAGGGAACCTCTACGAGCAGTACTTC. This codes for CASSQGAGNLYEQYF.

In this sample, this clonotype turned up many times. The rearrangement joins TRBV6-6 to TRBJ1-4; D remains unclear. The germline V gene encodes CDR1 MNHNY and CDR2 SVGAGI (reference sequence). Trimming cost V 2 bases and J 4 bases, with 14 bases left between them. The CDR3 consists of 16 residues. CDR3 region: CASSYGGSPFNEKLFF. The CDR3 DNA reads TGTGCCAGCAGTTACGGTGGCTCCCCCTTTAATGAAAAACTGTTTTTT.

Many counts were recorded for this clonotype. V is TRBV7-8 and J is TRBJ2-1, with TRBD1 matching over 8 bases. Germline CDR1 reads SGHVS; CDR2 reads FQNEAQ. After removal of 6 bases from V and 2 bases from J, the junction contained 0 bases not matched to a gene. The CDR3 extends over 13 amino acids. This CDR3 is CASRTGAYNEQFF. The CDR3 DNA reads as TGTGCCAGCAGGACAGGGGCCTACAATGAGCAGTTCTTC.

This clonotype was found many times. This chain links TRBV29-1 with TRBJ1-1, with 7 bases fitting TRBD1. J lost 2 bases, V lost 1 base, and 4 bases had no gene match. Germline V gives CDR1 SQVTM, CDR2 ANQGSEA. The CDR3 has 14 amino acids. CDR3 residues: CSVEGDRDNTEAFF. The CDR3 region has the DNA TGCAGCGTTGAAGGGGACAGAGATAACACTGAAGCTTTCTTT.

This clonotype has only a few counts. CDR3 region: CASSNPLAGGGSYEQYF. The DNA of the CDR3 is TGTGCCAGCAGTAACCCACTAGCGGGGGGGGGCTCCTACGAGCAGTACTTC. The chain recombines TRBV6-2 or TRBV6-3 with TRBJ2-7, with TRBD2 matching over 13 bases. Germline CDR1 MNHEY, CDR2 SVGEGT. This CDR3 is built from 17 residues. J lost 0 bases, V lost 5 bases, and 7 bases had no gene match.

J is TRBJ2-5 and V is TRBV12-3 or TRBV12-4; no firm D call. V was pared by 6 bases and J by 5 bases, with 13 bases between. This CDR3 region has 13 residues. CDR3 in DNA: TGTGCCAGCAGCCTCTCGGTGGGGGAGACCCAGTACTTC. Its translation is CASSLSVGETQYF.

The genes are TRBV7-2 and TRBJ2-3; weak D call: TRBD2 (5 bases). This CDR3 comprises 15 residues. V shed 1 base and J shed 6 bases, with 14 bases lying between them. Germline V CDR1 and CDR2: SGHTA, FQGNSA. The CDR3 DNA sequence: TGTGCCAGCAGCTTAGGACTACCATCTCAGGATACGCAGTATTTT. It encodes CASSLGLPSQDTQYF.

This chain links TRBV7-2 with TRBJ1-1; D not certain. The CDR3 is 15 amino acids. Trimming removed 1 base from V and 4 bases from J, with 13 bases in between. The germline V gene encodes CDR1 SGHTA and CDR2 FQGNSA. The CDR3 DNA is TGTGCCAGCAGCTTAGAATTGAGCAACGGCACTGAAGCTTTCTTT. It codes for CASSLELSNGTEAFF.

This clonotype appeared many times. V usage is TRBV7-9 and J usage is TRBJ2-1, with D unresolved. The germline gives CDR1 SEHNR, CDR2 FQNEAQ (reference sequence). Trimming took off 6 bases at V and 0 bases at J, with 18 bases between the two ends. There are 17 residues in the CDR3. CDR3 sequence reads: CASRPPLRLSSYNEQFF. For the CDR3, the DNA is TGTGCCAGCAGACCACCCCTCAGGCTTAGCTCCTACAATGAGCAGTTCTTC. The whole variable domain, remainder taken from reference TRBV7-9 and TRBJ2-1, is DTGVSQNPRHKITKRGQNVTFRCDPISEHNRLYWYRQTLGQGPEFLTYFQNEAQLEKSRLLSDRFSAERPKGSFSTLEIQRTEQGDSAMYLCASRPPLRLSSYNEQFFGPGTRLTVL.

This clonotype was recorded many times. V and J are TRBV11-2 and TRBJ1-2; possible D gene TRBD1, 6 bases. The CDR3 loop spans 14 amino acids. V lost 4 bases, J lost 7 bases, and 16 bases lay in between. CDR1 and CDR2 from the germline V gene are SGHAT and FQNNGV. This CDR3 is CASSSSGGARGYTF. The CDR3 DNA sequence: TGTGCCAGCAGCTCATCGGGGGGGGCTCGTGGCTACACCTTC. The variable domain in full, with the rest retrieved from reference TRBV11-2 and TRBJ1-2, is EAGVAQSPRYKIIEKRQSVAFWCNPISGHATLYWYQQILGQGPKLLIQFQNNGVVDDSQLPKDRFSAERLKGVDSTLKIQPAKLEDSAVYLCASSSSGGARGYTFGSGTRLTVV.

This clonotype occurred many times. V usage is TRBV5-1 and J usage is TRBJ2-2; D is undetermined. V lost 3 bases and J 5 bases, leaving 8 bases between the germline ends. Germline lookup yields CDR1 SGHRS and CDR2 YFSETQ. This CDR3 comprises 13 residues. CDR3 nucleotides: TGCGCCAGCAGCTCGGCCTTGACCGGGGAGCTGTTTTTT. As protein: CASSSALTGELFF.

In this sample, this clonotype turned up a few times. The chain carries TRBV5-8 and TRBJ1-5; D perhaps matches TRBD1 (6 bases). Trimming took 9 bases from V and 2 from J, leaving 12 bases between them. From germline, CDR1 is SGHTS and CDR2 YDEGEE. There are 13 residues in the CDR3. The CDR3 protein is CATRTGRNQPQHF. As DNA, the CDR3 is TGTGCCACTCGTACAGGGCGCAATCAGCCCCAGCATTTT.

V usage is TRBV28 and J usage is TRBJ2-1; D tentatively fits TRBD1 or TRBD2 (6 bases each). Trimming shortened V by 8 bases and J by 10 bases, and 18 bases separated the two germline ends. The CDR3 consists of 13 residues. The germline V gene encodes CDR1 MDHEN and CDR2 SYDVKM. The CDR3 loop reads CASHRGPDREQFF. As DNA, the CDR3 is TGTGCCAGCCACCGGGGGCCAGATAGAGAGCAGTTCTTC.

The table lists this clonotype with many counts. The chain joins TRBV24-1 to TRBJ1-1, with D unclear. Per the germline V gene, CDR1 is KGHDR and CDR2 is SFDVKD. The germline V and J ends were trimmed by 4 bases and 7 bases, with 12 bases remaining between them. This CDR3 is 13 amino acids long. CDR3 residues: CATSDPGGNEAFF. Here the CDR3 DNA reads TGTGCCACCAGTGACCCTGGAGGGAATGAAGCTTTCTTT.

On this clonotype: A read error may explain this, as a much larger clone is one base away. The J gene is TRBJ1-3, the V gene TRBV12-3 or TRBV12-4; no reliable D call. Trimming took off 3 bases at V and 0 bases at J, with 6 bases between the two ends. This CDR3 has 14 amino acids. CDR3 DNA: TGTGCCAGCAGTTTCGACAACTCTGGAAACACCATATATTTT. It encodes CASSFDNSGNTIYF.

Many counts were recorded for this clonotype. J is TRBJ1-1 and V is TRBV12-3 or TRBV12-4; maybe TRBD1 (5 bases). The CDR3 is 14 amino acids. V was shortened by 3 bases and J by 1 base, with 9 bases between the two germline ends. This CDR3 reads CASSFGDSNTEAFF. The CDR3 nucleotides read TGTGCCAGCAGTTTCGGGGACTCGAACACTGAAGCTTTCTTT.

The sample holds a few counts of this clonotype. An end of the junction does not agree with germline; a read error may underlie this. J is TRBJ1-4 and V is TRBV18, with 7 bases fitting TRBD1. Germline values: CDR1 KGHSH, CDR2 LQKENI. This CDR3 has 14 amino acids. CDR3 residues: CASSPGTDGEKLSF. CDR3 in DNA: TGTGCCAGCTCACCAGGGACAGACGGTGAAAAACTGTCTTTT. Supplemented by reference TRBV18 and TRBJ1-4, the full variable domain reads NAGVMQNPRHLVRRRGQEARLRCSPMKGHSHVYWYRQLPEEGLKFMVYLQKENIIDESGMPKERFSAEFPKEGPSILRIQQVVRGDSAAYFCASSPGTDGEKLSFGSGTQLSVL.

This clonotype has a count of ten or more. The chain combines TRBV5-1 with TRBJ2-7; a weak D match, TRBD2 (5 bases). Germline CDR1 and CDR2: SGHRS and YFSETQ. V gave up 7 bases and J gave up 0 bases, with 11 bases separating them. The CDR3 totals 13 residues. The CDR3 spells CASFGLSSYEQYF. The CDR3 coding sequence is TGCGCCAGCTTTGGACTGAGCTCCTACGAGCAGTACTTC.

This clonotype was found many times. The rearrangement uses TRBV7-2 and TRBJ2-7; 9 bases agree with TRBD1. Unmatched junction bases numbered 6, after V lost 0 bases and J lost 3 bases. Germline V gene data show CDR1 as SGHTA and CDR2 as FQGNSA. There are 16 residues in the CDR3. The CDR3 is CASSLAGQGNYYEQYF. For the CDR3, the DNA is TGTGCCAGCAGCTTAGCAGGACAGGGGAACTACTACGAGCAGTACTTC.

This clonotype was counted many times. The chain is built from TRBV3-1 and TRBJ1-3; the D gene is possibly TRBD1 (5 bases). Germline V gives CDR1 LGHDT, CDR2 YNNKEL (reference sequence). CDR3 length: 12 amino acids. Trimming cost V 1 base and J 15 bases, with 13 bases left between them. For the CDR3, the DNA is TGTGCCAGCAGCCAAGGACGGGGGGATCCATATTTT. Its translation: CASSQGRGDPYF.

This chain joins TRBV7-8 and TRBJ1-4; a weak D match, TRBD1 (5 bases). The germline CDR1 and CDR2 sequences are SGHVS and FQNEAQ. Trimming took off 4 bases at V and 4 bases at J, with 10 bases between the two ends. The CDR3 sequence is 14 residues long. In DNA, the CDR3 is TGTGCCAGCAGCTCGAGACAGCGTAATGAAAAACTGTTTTTT. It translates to CASSSRQRNEKLFF.

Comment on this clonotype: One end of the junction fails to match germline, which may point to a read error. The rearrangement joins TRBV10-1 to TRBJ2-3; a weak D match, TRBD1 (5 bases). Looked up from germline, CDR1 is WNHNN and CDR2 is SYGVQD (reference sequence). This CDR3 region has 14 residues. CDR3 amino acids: CASSEGASADAQYF. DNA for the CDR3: TGCGCCAGCAGTGAGGGGGCCAGTGCAGATGCGCAGTATTTT.

CDR3: CASTMAGANTEAFF. In nucleotides, the CDR3 is TGTGCCAGCACCATGGCGGGGGCGAACACTGAAGCTTTCTTT. The rearrangement links TRBV6-1 to TRBJ1-1; D may be TRBD1 (6 bases). The CDR3 has 14 amino acids. Trimming pared 7 bases from V and 1 base from J, leaving 13 bases between. CDR1 MNHNS and CDR2 SASEGT come from the germline V gene.